This TCR beta chain was captured by sequencing in a study of OX40 agonist ivuxolimab in advanced cancers. People who had autoimmune disease history or systemic immunosuppression were excluded. With V trimmed by 1 base and J by 7 bases, 10 bases remained unmatched. This CDR3 region has 16 residues. Germline assignment: CDR1 SGHRS and CDR2 YFSETQ. Libraries were prepared by immunoSEQ multiplex PCR; TCRdb keeps only in-frame clonotypes and omits some of them. The sample carries approximately 96,000 clones, roughly 88% recorded once. The clonotype comes from an adult with an advanced solid tumor such as melanoma, head and neck, liver or kidney cancer. The sequenced sample was CD4+ or CD8+ T cells sorted from blood, obtained in a trial of the OX40 agonist ivuxolimab. V is TRBV5-1 and J is TRBJ2-1, with 8 bases lining up with TRBD1. CDR3 region: CASSLRDRGGLNEQFF. CDR3 nucleotides: TGCGCCAGCAGCTTGCGTGACAGGGGTGGGTTAAATGAGCAGTTCTTC.